This T cell receptor beta chain was found in a study of regulatory T cells in long-lasting Graves disease. Study conclusions and caveats: A greater number of public clonotypes (under 3,000) was shared by persistent patients than by new patients (around 970).

Arm-PCR of CDR3 regions with iRepertoire HTBI primers generated TCR beta libraries. TCRdb re-called the multiplex PCR reads with MiXCR, one entry per CDR3 protein. The profile covers about 620,000 distinct CDR3 sequences, with around 15% appearing a single time and 18% taken by the ten largest. This clonotype was counted between two and nine times. Its antigen is not identified. The sample's time point: newly diagnosed GD, antithyroid drugs for less than 3 months. Generation of the TCR library employed RNA extracted from PBMCs. CDR1 is MDHEN, CDR2 SYDVKM, per germline. V lost 4 bases and J lost 5; bases outside the gene matches: 7. The CDR3 runs to 15 residues. The same sample was also studied in work on T cells in Graves' hyperthyroidism and ophthalmopathy. According to that study: Uncontrolled infections, other autoimmune diseases, pregnancy or lactation led to exclusion of patients.

The chain couples TRBV28 to TRBJ2-2; 7 bases map to TRBD1. The origin of this receptor is a woman aged 25-40 years with Graves disease. The sequencing used peripheral blood mononuclear cells (PBMCs), collected at new diagnosis, from a patient treated with antithyroid drugs. CDR3 bases: TGTGCCAGCAGTTCAGGGGACAGACAAACCGGGGAGCTGTTTTTT. Encoded protein: CASSSGDRQTGELFF. The whole variable domain, filled in from reference TRBV28 and TRBJ2-2, reads DVKVTQSSRYLVKRTGEKVFLECVQDMDHENMFWYRQDPGLGLRLIYFSYDVKMKEKGDIPEGYSVSREKKERFSLILESASTNQTSMYLCASSSGDRQTGELFFGEGSRLTVL.